The rows below give T cell receptor beta chains drawn from one sample of a study of T cells in Graves' hyperthyroidism and ophthalmopathy. TCRdb reprocessed the multiplex PCR reads with MiXCR, giving one entry per CDR3 protein. The sample consists of over 400,000 distinct CDR3 sequences, about 20% of them appearing once. The sample taken for sequencing was blood. The receptors were gathered from a woman in her 70s with Graves' ophthalmopathy. Each CDR3 is given with its conserved first and last residue. Fields, in order: D gene, clone size, V gene, J gene, CDR3 DNA, CDR3 protein. The D gene is left open where the match is weak. Clone size is shown for a subset of rows, as once, few, many or a class of expanded clone.

.,.,TRBV11-2,TRBJ2-1,TGTGCCAGCAGCCGAAGGGGGGATAAAGCGAGCAATGAGCAGTTCTTC,CASSRRGDKASNEQFF
.,many,TRBV2,TRBJ1-2,TGTGCCAGTCAGGGAAGAACTAACTATGGCTACACCTTC,CASQGRTNYGYTF
.,.,TRBV6-2/TRBV6-3,TRBJ2-7,TGTGCCAGCAGCCTCACAGGTTTCTCCTACGAGCAGTACTTC,CASSLTGFSYEQYF
.,.,TRBV19,TRBJ2-7,TGTGCCAGTAGTATAAAACACTGGGATAGCTACGAGCAGTACTTC,CASSIKHWDSYEQYF
TRBD1,.,TRBV19,TRBJ1-2,TGTGCCAGTTTCGGACAGGGGACGATCGAGGCCTATGGCTACACCTTC,CASFGQGTIEAYGYTF
.,.,TRBV5-1,TRBJ2-5,TGCGCCAGCAGCCAGCTGTCCGTGGGCACCCAAGAGACCCAGTACTTC,CASSQLSVGTQETQYF
.,few,TRBV14,TRBJ2-1,TGTGCCAGCAGCCAAGTATCCTGGGGAGCCTCCTACAATGAGCAGTTCTTC,CASSQVSWGASYNEQFF
.,few,TRBV12-3/TRBV12-4,TRBJ2-1,TGTGCCAGCAGCAACAGGGCTGAGCAGTTCTTC,CASSNRAEQFF
.,few,TRBV7-2,TRBJ1-6,TGTGCCAGCAGTCTGGACTCGAGCTCCTATAATTCACCCCTCCACTTT,CASSLDSSSYNSPLHF
TRBD1,.,TRBV5-1,TRBJ1-2,TGCGCCAGCAGCTACCGGGACAGAGCTAACTATGGCTACACCTTC,CASSYRDRANYGYTF
TRBD2,.,TRBV30,TRBJ2-7,TGTGCCTGGAGTCCGGGGCGGCAGTGGGGGGGCGAGCAGTACTTC,CAWSPGRQWGGEQYF